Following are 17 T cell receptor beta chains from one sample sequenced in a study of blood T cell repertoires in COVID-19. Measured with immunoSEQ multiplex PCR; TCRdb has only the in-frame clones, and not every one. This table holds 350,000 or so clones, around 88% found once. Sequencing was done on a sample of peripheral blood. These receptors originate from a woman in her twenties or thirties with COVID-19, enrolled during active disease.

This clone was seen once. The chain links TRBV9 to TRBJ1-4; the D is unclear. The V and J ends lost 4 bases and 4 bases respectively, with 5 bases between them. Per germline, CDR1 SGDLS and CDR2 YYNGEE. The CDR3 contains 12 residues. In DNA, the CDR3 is TGTGCCAGCAGCACCAGTAATGAAAAACTGTTTTTT. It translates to CASSTSNEKLFF.

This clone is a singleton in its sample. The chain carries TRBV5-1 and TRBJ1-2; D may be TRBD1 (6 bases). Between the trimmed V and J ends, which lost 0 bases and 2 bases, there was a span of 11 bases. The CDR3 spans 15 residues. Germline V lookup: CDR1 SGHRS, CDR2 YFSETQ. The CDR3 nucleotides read TGCGCCAGCAGCTTGGGTTCCACAGGGAACTATGGCTACACCTTC. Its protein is CASSLGSTGNYGYTF.

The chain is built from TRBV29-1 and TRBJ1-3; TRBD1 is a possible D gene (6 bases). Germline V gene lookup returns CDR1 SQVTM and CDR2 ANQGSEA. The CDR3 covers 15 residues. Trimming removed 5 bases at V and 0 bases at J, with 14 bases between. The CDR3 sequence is CSVLRDTYSGNTIYF. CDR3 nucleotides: TGCAGCGTTCTAAGGGACACCTACTCTGGAAACACCATATATTTT.

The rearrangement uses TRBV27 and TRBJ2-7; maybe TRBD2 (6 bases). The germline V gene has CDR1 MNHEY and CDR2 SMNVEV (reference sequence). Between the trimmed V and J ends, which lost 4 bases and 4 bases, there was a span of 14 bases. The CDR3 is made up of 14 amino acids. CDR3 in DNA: TGTGCCAGCAGTTCCGGACTGGCGGGATACGAGCAGTACTTC. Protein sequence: CASSSGLAGYEQYF.

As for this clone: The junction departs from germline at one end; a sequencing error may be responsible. The CDR3 here is CASSGLAGAPLF. The CDR3 DNA follows: TGTGCCAGCAGCGGACTAGCGGGGGCCCCTCTGTTT. The V call is TRBV7-3, the J call TRBJ2-3, with TRBD2 matching over 13 bases. The germline V gene encodes CDR1 SGHTA and CDR2 FQGTGA. This CDR3 has 12 amino acids.

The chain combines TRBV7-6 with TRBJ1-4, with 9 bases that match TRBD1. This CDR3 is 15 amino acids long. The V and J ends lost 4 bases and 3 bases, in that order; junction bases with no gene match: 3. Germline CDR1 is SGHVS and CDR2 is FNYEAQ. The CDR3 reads CASSSGTGPNEKLFF. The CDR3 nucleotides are TGTGCCAGCAGCTCCGGGACAGGGCCTAATGAAAAACTGTTTTTT.

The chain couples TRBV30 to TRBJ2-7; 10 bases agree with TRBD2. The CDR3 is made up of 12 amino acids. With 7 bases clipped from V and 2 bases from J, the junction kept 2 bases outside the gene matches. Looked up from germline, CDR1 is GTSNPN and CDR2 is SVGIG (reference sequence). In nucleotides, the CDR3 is TGTGCCTTAGCGGGGGGTCCCTACGAGCAGTACTTC. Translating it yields CALAGGPYEQYF.

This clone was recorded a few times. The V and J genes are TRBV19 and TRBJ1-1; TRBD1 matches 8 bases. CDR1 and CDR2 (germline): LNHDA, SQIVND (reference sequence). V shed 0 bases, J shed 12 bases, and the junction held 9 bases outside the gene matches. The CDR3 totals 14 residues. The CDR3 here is CASSIDLRTGQPFF. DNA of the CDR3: TGTGCCAGTAGTATAGATCTCCGGACAGGGCAGCCTTTCTTT.

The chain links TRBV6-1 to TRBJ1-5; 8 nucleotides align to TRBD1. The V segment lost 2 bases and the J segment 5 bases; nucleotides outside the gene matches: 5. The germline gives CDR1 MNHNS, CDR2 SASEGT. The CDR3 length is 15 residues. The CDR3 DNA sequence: TGTGCCAGCAGTGAAAGTCCAGGGGGCTATCAGCCCCAGCATTTT. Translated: CASSESPGGYQPQHF.

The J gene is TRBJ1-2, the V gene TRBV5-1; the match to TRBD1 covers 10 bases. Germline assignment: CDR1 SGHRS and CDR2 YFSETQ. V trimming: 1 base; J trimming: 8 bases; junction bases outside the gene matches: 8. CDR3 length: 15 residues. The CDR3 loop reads CASSLSTGGASGYTF. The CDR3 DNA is TGCGCCAGCAGCTTGTCGACAGGGGGCGCGAGCGGCTACACCTTC. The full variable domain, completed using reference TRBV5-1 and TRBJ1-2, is KAGVTQTPRYLIKTRGQQVTLSCSPISGHRSVSWYQQTPGQGLQFLFEYFSETQRNKGNFPGRFSGRQFSNSRSEMNVSTLELGDSALYLCASSLSTGGASGYTFGSGTRLTVV.

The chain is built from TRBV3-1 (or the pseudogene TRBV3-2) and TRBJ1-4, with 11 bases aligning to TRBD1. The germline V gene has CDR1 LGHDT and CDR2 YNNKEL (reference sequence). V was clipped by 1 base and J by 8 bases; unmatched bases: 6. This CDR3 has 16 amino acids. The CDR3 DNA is TGTGCCAGCAGCCAAGGGACAGGGGGCTTTAGGGAAAAACTGTTTTTT. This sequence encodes CASSQGTGGFREKLFF.

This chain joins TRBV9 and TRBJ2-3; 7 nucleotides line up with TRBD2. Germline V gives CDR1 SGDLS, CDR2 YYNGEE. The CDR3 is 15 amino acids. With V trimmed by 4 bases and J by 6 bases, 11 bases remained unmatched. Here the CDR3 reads CASSHLLAGVDTQYF. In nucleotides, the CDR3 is TGTGCCAGCAGCCACCTACTTGCGGGGGTGGATACGCAGTATTTT.

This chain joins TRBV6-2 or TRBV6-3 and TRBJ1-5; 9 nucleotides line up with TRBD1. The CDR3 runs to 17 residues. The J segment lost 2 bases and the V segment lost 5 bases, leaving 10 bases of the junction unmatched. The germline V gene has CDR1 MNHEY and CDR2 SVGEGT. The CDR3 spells CASSPGTGSIGNQPQHF. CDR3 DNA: TGTGCCAGCAGTCCCGGGACAGGGAGTATTGGCAATCAGCCCCAGCATTTT.

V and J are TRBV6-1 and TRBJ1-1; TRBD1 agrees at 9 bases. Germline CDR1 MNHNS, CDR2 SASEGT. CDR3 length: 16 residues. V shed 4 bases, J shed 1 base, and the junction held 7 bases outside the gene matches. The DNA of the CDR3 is TGTGCCAGCAGTGTGATACAGGGGGCGAGGAACACTGAAGCTTTCTTT. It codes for CASSVIQGARNTEAFF.

The CDR3 spells CASSYSGTANNSPLHF. In DNA, the CDR3 is TGTGCCAGCAGTTACTCGGGTACAGCCAATAATTCACCCCTCCACTTT. This chain uses TRBV6-5 with TRBJ1-6; D is unclear. V lost 0 bases and J lost 5, with 11 bases in between. Germline loops: CDR1 MNHEY, CDR2 SVGAGI. The length of the CDR3 is 16 residues.

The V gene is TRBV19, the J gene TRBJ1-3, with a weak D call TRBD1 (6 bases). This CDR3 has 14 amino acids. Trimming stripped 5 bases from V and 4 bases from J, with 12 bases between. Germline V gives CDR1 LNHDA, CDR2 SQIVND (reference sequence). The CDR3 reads CASSFRGQGNTIYF. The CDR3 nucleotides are TGTGCCAGTAGTTTTAGGGGACAAGGAAACACCATATATTTT.

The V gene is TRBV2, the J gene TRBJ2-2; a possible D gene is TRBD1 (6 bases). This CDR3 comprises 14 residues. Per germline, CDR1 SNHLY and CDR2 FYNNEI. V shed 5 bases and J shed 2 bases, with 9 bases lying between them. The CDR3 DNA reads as TGTGCCAGCAGTTGGACAGTAAACACCGGGGAGCTGTTTTTT. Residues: CASSWTVNTGELFF.